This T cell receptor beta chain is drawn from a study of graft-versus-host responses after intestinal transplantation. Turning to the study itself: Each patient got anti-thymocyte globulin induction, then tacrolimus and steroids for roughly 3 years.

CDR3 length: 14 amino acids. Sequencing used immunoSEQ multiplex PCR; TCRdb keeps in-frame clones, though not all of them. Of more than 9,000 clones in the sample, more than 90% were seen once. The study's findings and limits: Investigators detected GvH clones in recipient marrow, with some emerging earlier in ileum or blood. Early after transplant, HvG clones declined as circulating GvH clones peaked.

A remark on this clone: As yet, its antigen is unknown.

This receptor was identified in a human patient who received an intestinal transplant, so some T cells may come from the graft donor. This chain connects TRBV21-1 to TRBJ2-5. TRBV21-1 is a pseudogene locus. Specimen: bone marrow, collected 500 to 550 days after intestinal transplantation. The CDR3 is CASIMRGIGETQYF. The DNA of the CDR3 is TGTGCCAGTATCATGAGGGGTATTGGGGAGACCCAGTACTTC.